This passage covers 20 T cell receptor beta chains from one sample sequenced in a study of blood T cell repertoires in COVID-19 (dated by TCRdb to about 2020). Library method: the immunoSEQ multiplex PCR assay. The table comes from immuneACCESS by way of TCRdb, which keeps in-frame sequences with V and J called. Part of the clones is missing from these tables; in studies checked, under half for an unresolved V gene and the rest for unknown reasons. This sample holds 150,000 to 170,000 clones; 60% to 85% were observed only once. The ten largest clonotypes hold roughly 1.5% of the sample. Sequenced input: peripheral blood. These receptors all come from an older man with acute or convalescent COVID-19.

The V call is TRBV3-1 (or the pseudogene TRBV3-2), the J call TRBJ1-1; D is unclear. The CDR3 totals 12 residues. Germline values: CDR1 LGHDT, CDR2 YNNKEL (reference sequence). Trimming took 4 bases from V and 11 from J, leaving 14 bases between them. CDR3 DNA sequence: TGTGCCAGCAGCCCAAATCGGGTGGTGGCTTTCTTT. Translation: CASSPNRVVAFF.

The rearrangement joins TRBV20-1 to TRBJ1-1, with 9 bases that match TRBD1. There are 15 residues in the CDR3. V was pared by 3 bases and J by 4 bases, with 9 bases of the junction left unmatched. CDR1 and CDR2 from the germline V gene are DFQATT and SNEGSKA (reference sequence). The CDR3 region is CSASAGTGILTEAFF. The DNA of the CDR3 is TGCAGTGCTAGTGCCGGGACAGGGATTCTCACTGAAGCTTTCTTT.

The V call is TRBV6-1, the J call TRBJ1-3; unclear D gene. Per germline, CDR1 MNHNS and CDR2 SASEGT. The V and J ends lost 3 bases and 4 bases respectively, with 13 bases between them. The CDR3 contains 15 residues. The CDR3 reads CASSEPRWPGNTIYF. The CDR3 coding sequence is TGTGCCAGCAGTGAGCCGCGGTGGCCAGGAAACACCATATATTTT.

The rearrangement uses TRBV7-2 and TRBJ1-4; the D gene is possibly TRBD1 (5 bases). Germline values: CDR1 SGHTA, CDR2 FQGNSA. This CDR3 contains 13 residues. Trimming removed 5 bases at V and 5 bases at J, with 9 bases between. The CDR3 spells CASSRGVNEKLFF. CDR3 DNA: TGTGCCAGCAGCAGGGGCGTCAATGAAAAACTGTTTTTT. Full variable domain (outside the CDR3, taken from reference TRBV7-2 and TRBJ1-4): GAGVSQSPSNKVTEKGKDVELRCDPISGHTALYWYRQSLGQGLEFLIYFQGNSAPDKSGLPSDRFSAERTGGSVSTLTIQRTQQEDSAVYLCASSRGVNEKLFFGSGTQLSVL.

This clone has a handful of counts. The chain recombines TRBV3-1 (or the pseudogene TRBV3-2) with TRBJ2-3, with TRBD2 matching 9 bases. CDR3 length equals 16 residues. Germline CDR1 LGHDT, CDR2 YNNKEL (reference sequence). After removal of 0 bases from V and 2 bases from J, the junction contained 3 bases not matched to a gene. The CDR3 protein is CASSQEAGGTTDTQYF. The CDR3 DNA is TGTGCCAGCAGCCAAGAAGCGGGGGGAACCACAGATACGCAGTATTTT.

The rearrangement uses TRBV6-6 and TRBJ2-1, with TRBD1 matching 8 bases. J lost 9 bases, V lost 5 bases, and 12 bases had no gene match. CDR1 is MNHNY and CDR2 is SVGAGI in the germline V gene (reference sequence). This CDR3 comprises 15 residues. The CDR3 loop is CASSLTSGGRGEQFF. DNA of the CDR3: TGTGCCAGCAGTCTCACTTCAGGGGGCAGGGGTGAGCAGTTCTTC.

The chain uses TRBV5-1 and TRBJ2-1, with 8 bases that match TRBD2. The CDR3 totals 17 residues. V lost 4 bases to trimming and J lost 5 bases; unmatched junction nucleotides: 14. Germline V gene data show CDR1 as SGHRS and CDR2 as YFSETQ. This CDR3 reads CASSAGSTSGLDNEQFF. CDR3 nucleotide sequence: TGCGCCAGCAGCGCGGGATCAACTAGCGGACTAGACAATGAGCAGTTCTTC. Full variable domain (outside the CDR3, taken from reference TRBV5-1 and TRBJ2-1): KAGVTQTPRYLIKTRGQQVTLSCSPISGHRSVSWYQQTPGQGLQFLFEYFSETQRNKGNFPGRFSGRQFSNSRSEMNVSTLELGDSALYLCASSAGSTSGLDNEQFFGPGTRLTVL.

The chain combines TRBV6-2 or TRBV6-3 with TRBJ2-1; D gene uncertain. The germline CDR1 and CDR2 sequences are MNHEY and SVGEGT. V was pared by 6 bases and J by 7 bases, with 10 bases between. This CDR3 has 12 amino acids. CDR3 amino acids: CASSTRRNEQFF. For the CDR3, the DNA is TGTGCCAGCAGCACCCGGCGGAATGAGCAGTTCTTC.

The genes are TRBV7-9 and TRBJ1-4; 10 bases map to TRBD1. J gave up 10 bases and V 1 base, and 6 bases lay outside the gene matches. The CDR3 totals 15 residues. Germline loops: CDR1 SEHNR, CDR2 FQNEAQ (reference sequence). The CDR3 loop reads CASSLGGQGSGKLFF. The CDR3 bases are TGTGCCAGCAGCTTAGGGGGACAGGGGTCCGGAAAACTGTTTTTT.

This clone was seen more than once but under ten times. This chain uses TRBV7-8 with TRBJ1-1; 9 bases match TRBD1. The CDR3 loop spans 13 amino acids. Trimming took 5 bases from V and 8 from J; bases not matched to a gene: 6. Germline CDR1 SGHVS, CDR2 FQNEAQ. Here the CDR3 DNA reads TGTGCCAGCAGCACTAGGACAGGGGAGGAAGCTTTCTTT. Translated: CASSTRTGEEAFF.

The chain recombines TRBV6-6 with TRBJ1-1; D might be TRBD1 (6 bases). Deletions cut 1 base from V and 4 bases from J, with 16 bases between. The CDR3 has 16 residues. The germline CDR1 and CDR2 sequences are MNHNY and SVGAGI (reference sequence). CDR3 residues: CASSYLSGGRGTEAFF. The CDR3 DNA sequence: TGTGCCAGCAGTTACTTGAGCGGGGGGCGCGGCACTGAAGCTTTCTTT.

There are a few counts of this clone. The rearrangement uses TRBV4-3 and TRBJ2-1; possible D gene TRBD2, 5 bases. Trimming took 4 bases from V and 5 from J, leaving 9 bases between them. The CDR3 consists of 13 residues. Germline lookup yields CDR1 LGHNA and CDR2 YSLEER. For the CDR3, the DNA is TGCGCCAGCAGCCTGCTCGGGAACAATGAGCAGTTCTTC. Its translation: CASSLLGNNEQFF.

The chain joins TRBV6-6 to TRBJ1-6; D gene unclear. V was shortened by 4 bases and J by 7 bases, with 14 bases between the two germline ends. Germline CDR1 reads MNHNY; CDR2 reads SVGAGI (reference sequence). CDR3 length: 15 amino acids. The CDR3 nucleotides read TGTGCCAGCAGTTCCAGGTGGGGAGCAAATTCACCCCTCCACTTT. The encoded protein is CASSSRWGANSPLHF.

The count of this clone is one. The V call is TRBV19, the J call TRBJ2-2, with a weak D call TRBD1 (5 bases). This CDR3 is built from 15 residues. Germline CDR1 reads LNHDA; CDR2 reads SQIVND (reference sequence). V was pared by 5 bases and J by 3 bases, with 13 bases between. The CDR3 sequence: CASSRTDTYTGELFF. CDR3 nucleotide sequence: TGTGCCAGTAGTCGGACGGACACTTACACCGGGGAGCTGTTTTTT.

This sequence joins TRBV12-3 or TRBV12-4 and TRBJ1-5; D may be TRBD1 (5 bases). This CDR3 has 13 residues. Trimming removed 3 bases at V and 4 bases at J, with 7 bases between. The chain's CDR3 is CASSFGANQPQHF. CDR3 nucleotides: TGTGCCAGCAGTTTTGGGGCGAATCAGCCCCAGCATTTT.

The V call is TRBV5-4, the J call TRBJ1-2; weak D call: TRBD1 (6 bases). Trimming took off 7 bases at V and 0 bases at J, with 16 bases between the two ends. The CDR3 has 15 residues. The V gene's germline CDR1 is SGHNT and CDR2 YYREEE (reference sequence). Here the CDR3 reads CASGAGQHANYGYTF. The CDR3 bases are TGTGCCAGCGGAGCAGGACAGCACGCTAACTATGGCTACACCTTC.

The rearrangement joins TRBV7-2 to TRBJ2-7; D not certain. Germline values: CDR1 SGHTA, CDR2 FQGNSA. The CDR3 spans 16 residues. V dropped 5 bases and J dropped 0 bases, with 17 bases sitting between them. This CDR3 is CASSPQLVSPSYEQYF. CDR3 sequence (DNA): TGTGCCAGCAGCCCCCAGTTGGTATCACCCTCCTACGAGCAGTACTTC. Looking up the rest from reference TRBV7-2 and TRBJ2-7 gives the full variable domain: GAGVSQSPSNKVTEKGKDVELRCDPISGHTALYWYRQSLGQGLEFLIYFQGNSAPDKSGLPSDRFSAERTGGSVSTLTIQRTQQEDSAVYLCASSPQLVSPSYEQYFGPGTRLTVT.

V usage is TRBV11-3 and J usage is TRBJ2-3; D is unresolved. Germline loops: CDR1 SGHNT, CDR2 YENEEA. V gave up 0 bases and J gave up 0 bases, with 7 bases separating them. The CDR3 has 15 residues. The CDR3 reads CASSLEPLSTDTQYF. CDR3 bases: TGTGCCAGCAGCTTAGAACCCCTAAGCACAGATACGCAGTATTTT.

About this clone: A much larger clone lies a single base off, so this may be a read error. The chain combines TRBV7-3 with TRBJ2-3, with D possibly TRBD2 on 6 matching bases. The CDR3 contains 14 residues. V was cut by 5 bases and J by 0 bases, with 9 bases left in between. Germline V lookup: CDR1 SGHTA, CDR2 FQGTGA. As DNA, the CDR3 is TGTGCCAGCAGCCCGGGACTTAGCACAGATACGCAGTATTTT. Encoded protein: CASSPGLSTDTQYF.

The V and J genes are TRBV18 and TRBJ2-3; 7 nucleotides align to TRBD2. This CDR3 is built from 17 residues. Germline assignment: CDR1 KGHSH and CDR2 LQKENI. V gave up 2 bases and J gave up 5 bases; unmatched junction bases: 13. The CDR3 nucleotides are TGTGCCAGCTCACCAGGGGGACTACCCCCGCCCGGAGATACGCAGTATTTT. Translating gives CASSPGGLPPPGDTQYF.